What follows is one T cell receptor beta chain and its context. This sample is part of a study of blood T cell repertoires in COVID-19. About the study: Some COVID-19 samples were acute and others convalescent; all came from the United States, Italy and Spain.

V trimming: 3 bases; J trimming: 3 bases; junction bases outside the gene matches: 6. Germline values: CDR1 ENHRY, CDR2 SYGVKD. This CDR3 has 15 amino acids. The data were produced by immunoSEQ multiplex PCR, yet TCRdb's version contains in-frame clones alone and is incomplete. The sample has around 280,000 clones, around 87% seen once. The sequencing input was peripheral blood. The V call is TRBV10-3, the J call TRBJ2-3; 7 nucleotides align to TRBD2. The TCR comes from a man aged 65 to 85 with acute or convalescent COVID-19. The CDR3 is CAISERGRETDTQYF. The CDR3 DNA reads as TGTGCCATCAGTGAACGGGGGAGGGAAACAGATACGCAGTATTTT.